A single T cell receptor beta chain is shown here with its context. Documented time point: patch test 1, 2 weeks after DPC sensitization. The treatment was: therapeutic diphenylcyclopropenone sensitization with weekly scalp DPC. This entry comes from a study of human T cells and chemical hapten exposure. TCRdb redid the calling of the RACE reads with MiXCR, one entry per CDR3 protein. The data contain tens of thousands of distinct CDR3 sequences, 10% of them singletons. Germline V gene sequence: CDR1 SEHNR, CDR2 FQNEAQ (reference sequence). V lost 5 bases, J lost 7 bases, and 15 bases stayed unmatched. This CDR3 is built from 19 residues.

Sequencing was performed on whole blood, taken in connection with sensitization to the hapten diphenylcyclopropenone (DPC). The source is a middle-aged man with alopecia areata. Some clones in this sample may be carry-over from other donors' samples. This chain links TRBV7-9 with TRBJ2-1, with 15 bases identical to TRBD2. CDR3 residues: CASSPPGLAGGRGTNEQFF. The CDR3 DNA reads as TGTGCCAGCAGCCCGCCGGGACTAGCGGGAGGCCGTGGTACGAATGAGCAGTTCTTC.